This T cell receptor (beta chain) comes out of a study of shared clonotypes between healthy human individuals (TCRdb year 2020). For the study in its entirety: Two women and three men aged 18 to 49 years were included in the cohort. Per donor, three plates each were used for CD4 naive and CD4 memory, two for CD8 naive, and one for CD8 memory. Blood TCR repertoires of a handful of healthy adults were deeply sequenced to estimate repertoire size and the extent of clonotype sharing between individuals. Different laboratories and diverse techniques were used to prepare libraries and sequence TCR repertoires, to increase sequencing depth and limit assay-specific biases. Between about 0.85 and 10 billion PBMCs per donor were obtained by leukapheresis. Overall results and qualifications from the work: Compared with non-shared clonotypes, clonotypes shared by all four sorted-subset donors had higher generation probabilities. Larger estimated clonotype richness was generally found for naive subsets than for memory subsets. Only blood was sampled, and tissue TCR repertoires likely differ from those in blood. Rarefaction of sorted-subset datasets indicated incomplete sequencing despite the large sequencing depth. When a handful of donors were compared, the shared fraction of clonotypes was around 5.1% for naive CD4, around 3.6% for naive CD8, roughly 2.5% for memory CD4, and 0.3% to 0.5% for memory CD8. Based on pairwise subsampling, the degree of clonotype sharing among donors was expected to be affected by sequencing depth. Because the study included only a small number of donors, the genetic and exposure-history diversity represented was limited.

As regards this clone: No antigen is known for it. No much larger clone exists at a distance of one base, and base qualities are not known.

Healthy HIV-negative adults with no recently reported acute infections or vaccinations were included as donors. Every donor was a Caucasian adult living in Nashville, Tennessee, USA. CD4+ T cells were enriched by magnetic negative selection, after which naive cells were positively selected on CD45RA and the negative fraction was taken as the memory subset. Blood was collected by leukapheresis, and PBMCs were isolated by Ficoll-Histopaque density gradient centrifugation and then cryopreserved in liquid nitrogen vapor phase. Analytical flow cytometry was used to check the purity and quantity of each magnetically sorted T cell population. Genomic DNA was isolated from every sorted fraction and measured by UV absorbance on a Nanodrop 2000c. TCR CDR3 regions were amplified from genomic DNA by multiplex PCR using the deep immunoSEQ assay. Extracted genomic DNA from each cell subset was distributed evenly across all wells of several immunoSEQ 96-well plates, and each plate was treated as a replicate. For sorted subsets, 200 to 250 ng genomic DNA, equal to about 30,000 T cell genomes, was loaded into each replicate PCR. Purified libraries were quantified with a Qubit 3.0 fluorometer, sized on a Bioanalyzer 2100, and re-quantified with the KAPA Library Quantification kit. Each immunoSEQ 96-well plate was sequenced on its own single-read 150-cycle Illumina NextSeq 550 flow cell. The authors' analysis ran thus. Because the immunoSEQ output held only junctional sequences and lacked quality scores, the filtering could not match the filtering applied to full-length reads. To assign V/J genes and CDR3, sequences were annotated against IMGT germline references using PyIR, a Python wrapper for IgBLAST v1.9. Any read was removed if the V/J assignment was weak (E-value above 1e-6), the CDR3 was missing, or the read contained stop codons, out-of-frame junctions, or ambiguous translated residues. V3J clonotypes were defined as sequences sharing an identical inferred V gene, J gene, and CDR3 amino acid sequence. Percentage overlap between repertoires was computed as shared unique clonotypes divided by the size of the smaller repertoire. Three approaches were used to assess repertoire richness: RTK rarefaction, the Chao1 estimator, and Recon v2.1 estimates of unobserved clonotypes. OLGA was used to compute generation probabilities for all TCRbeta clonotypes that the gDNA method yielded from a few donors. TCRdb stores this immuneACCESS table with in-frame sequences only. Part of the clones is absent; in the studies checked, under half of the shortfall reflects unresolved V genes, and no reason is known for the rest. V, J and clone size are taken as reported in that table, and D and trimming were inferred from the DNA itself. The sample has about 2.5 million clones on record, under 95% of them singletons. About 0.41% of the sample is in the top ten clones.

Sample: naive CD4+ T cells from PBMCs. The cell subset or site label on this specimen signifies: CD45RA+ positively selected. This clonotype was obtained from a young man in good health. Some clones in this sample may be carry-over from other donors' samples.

The CDR3 corresponds to CASSASGRMYEQYF. At the DNA level, the sequence is TGTGCCAGCAGTGCTAGCGGGAGGATGTACGAGCAGTACTTC. The rearranged chain carries TRBV6-1 and TRBJ2-7, with TRBD2 identical over 11 junction bases. V loses 4 bases at its end and J loses 4 bases; junction bases beyond the gene matches: 3. CDR1 and CDR2, per the germline V gene, are MNHNS and SASEGT. The CDR3 numbers 14 residues from cysteine through phenylalanine. Only the CDR3 DNA stays, 42 bases, in frame from base 1.